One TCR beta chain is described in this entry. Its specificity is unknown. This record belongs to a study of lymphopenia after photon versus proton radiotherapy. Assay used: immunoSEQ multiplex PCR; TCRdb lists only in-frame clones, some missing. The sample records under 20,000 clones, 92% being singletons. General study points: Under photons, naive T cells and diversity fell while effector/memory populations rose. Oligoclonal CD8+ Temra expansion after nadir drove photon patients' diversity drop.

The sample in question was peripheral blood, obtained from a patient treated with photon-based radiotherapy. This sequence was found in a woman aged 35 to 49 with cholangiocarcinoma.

CDR3 coding DNA: TGCGCCAGCAGCCAACGACTAGCGGGAGTTCCCGGGAATGAGCAGTTCTTC. It specifies CASSQRLAGVPGNEQFF. The chain employs TRBV4-3 and TRBJ2-1; 12 bases agree with TRBD2. The CDR3 runs to 17 residues. Trimming took 2 bases from V and 7 from J; bases not matched to a gene: 9. From germline, CDR1 is LGHNA and CDR2 YSLEER.